Shown below are 3 T cell receptor beta chains from a single sample sequenced in a study of Ad26.COV2.S vaccination and SARS-CoV-2 variants (dated by TCRdb to the early 2020s). Libraries were prepared through the immunoSEQ multiplex PCR assay. TCRdb holds this immuneACCESS table with in-frame rearrangements only. Some clones are missing; in checked studies, unresolved V genes explain under half, and the rest has no known cause. The sample table shows about 400,000 clones, and around 85% are seen once. Roughly 3.2% of the sample comes from the top ten. This specimen's treatment or condition label, per the study, means: some 19 received Ad26.COV2.S at low or high dose, single or two shots; about 5 received placebo; per-sample allocation not given. For vaccine and placebo recipients, the sequenced repertoires came from samples collected on day 63 after the first injection. This specimen was peripheral blood, taken in a trial of Ad26.COV2.S vaccine versus placebo. These receptors all stem from a person between 18 and 65 years old who received the Ad26.COV2.S COVID-19 vaccine or a placebo.

V gene TRBV3-1 (or the pseudogene TRBV3-2) combines with J gene TRBJ1-2, with 12 bases fitting TRBD1. There are 17 residues in the CDR3. V dropped 5 bases and J dropped 3; count of bases not matched to a gene: 10. Germline CDR1 LGHDT, CDR2 YNNKEL (reference sequence). In nucleotides, the CDR3 is TGTGCCAGCAGCGGATTAACCGGGACAGGGGGCTACTATGGCTACACCTTC. Translating it yields CASSGLTGTGGYYGYTF.

This clone was detected only a few times. This sample also contains other DNA sequences that code for the same CDR3. The V gene is TRBV10-1, the J gene TRBJ1-3; tentative D call: TRBD1 (6 bases). The V gene lost 0 bases and the J gene lost 4 bases, with 10 bases spanning the gap. This CDR3 is 15 amino acids long. Germline assignment: CDR1 WNHNN and CDR2 SYGVQD (reference sequence). The CDR3, as DNA: TGCGCCAGCAGTGAGTCGTCAGGGGTAGGAAACACCATATATTTT. Its protein product is CASSESSGVGNTIYF.

The chain joins TRBV6-2 or TRBV6-3 to TRBJ2-1; D is tentatively TRBD1 or TRBD2 (5 bases each). This CDR3 has 14 residues. Trimming removed 5 bases at V and 9 bases at J, with 17 bases between. Looked up from germline, CDR1 is MNHEY and CDR2 is SVGEGT. CDR3 nucleotides: TGTGCCAGCAGTGCAGGGACGCTTTTAGGTGAGCAGTTCTTC. It translates to CASSAGTLLGEQFF.